Below are 23 T cell receptor beta chains sequenced from a single sample in a study of cytomegalovirus exposure and HLA in healthy donors. Clones were read by immunoSEQ multiplex PCR, and TCRdb kept only the in-frame ones, dropping some. The table records fewer than 150,000 clones, 85% to 90% of them present only once. The material sequenced was PBMCs. Source of these receptors: a woman aged 18-29 years in good health and CMV-seropositive.

V usage is TRBV5-1 and J usage is TRBJ2-1; 8 nucleotides align to TRBD1. The length of the CDR3 is 14 residues. The V segment lost 5 bases and the J segment 7 bases; nucleotides outside the gene matches: 8. Germline V lookup: CDR1 SGHRS, CDR2 YFSETQ. The CDR3 bases are TGCGCCAGCAGTTTAGGACAGGGCGGGAATGAGCAGTTCTTC. The encoded protein is CASSLGQGGNEQFF.

V gene TRBV5-1 combines with J gene TRBJ2-3; no definite D call. This CDR3 has 13 residues. The V end was cut by 0 bases, the J end by 6 bases, with 8 bases between. The V gene's germline CDR1 is SGHRS and CDR2 YFSETQ. The CDR3 sequence: CASSLVPVDTQYF. As DNA, the CDR3 is TGCGCCAGCAGCTTGGTGCCGGTTGATACGCAGTATTTT.

Notes on this clone: Other DNA sequences of this sample code for an identical CDR3. This chain uses TRBV19 with TRBJ1-1; D uncertain. V lost 3 bases and J 1 base, leaving 6 bases between the germline ends. The CDR3 loop spans 13 amino acids. Germline V CDR1 and CDR2: LNHDA, SQIVND (reference sequence). This CDR3 is CASSIGGNTEAFF. The CDR3 DNA reads as TGTGCCAGTAGTATCGGCGGGAACACTGAAGCTTTCTTT.

The chain is built from TRBV2 and TRBJ2-7, with D maybe TRBD2 (5 bases). The CDR3 totals 13 residues. The V end was cut by 6 bases, the J end by 4 bases, with 13 bases between. Germline-derived CDR1 and CDR2 are SNHLY and FYNNEI. The CDR3 loop is CASREDGGYEQYF. For the CDR3, the DNA is TGTGCCAGCAGGGAGGACGGAGGTTACGAGCAGTACTTC. Based on the CDR3 plus reference TRBV2 and TRBJ2-7, the full variable domain is EPEVTQTPSHQVTQMGQEVILRCVPISNHLYFYWYRQILGQKVEFLVSFYNNEISEKSEIFDDQFSVERPDGSNFTLKIRSTKLEDSAMYFCASREDGGYEQYFGPGTRLTVT.

The rearrangement links TRBV28 to TRBJ1-1, with 9 bases lining up with TRBD1. The CDR3 spans 14 residues. The germline gives CDR1 MDHEN, CDR2 SYDVKM. With 2 bases clipped from V and 3 bases from J, the junction kept 1 base outside the gene matches. The CDR3 reads CASSLGQGYTEAFF. CDR3 coding DNA: TGTGCCAGCAGTTTAGGACAGGGGTACACTGAAGCTTTCTTT.

V usage is TRBV5-4 and J usage is TRBJ2-1, with D hard to call. The CDR3 loop spans 13 amino acids. The V end lost 0 bases, the J end lost 3 bases, and 4 bases lay between the germline ends. From germline, CDR1 is SGHNT and CDR2 YYREEE (reference sequence). This CDR3 is CASSLELYNEQFF. The CDR3 bases are TGTGCCAGCAGCTTGGAACTCTACAATGAGCAGTTCTTC.

This clone was detected many times. The V gene is TRBV7-8, the J gene TRBJ2-2, with D possibly TRBD1 on 5 matching bases. Germline CDR1 and CDR2: SGHVS and FQNEAQ. The CDR3 consists of 13 residues. Between the trimmed V and J ends, which lost 7 bases and 3 bases, there was a span of 9 bases. CDR3 DNA: TGTGCCAGCACCGACAGTTACACCGGGGAGCTGTTTTTT. Translated: CASTDSYTGELFF.

The chain couples TRBV7-9 to TRBJ2-7; possibly TRBD1 for D (6 bases). V was shortened by 6 bases and J by 6 bases, with 15 bases between the two germline ends. This CDR3 contains 13 residues. Germline CDR1 SEHNR, CDR2 FQNEAQ (reference sequence). The CDR3 is CASRRTEGGEQYF. In DNA, the CDR3 is TGTGCCAGCAGGAGGACAGAGGGTGGCGAGCAGTACTTC.

The V call is TRBV10-2, the J call TRBJ2-1, with D maybe TRBD2 (6 bases). V was pared by 6 bases and J by 0 bases, with 9 bases between. The V gene's germline CDR1 is WSHSY and CDR2 SAAADI. The CDR3 is made up of 14 amino acids. The CDR3 DNA is TGCGCCAGCAGCGACGGGAGCTCCTACAATGAGCAGTTCTTC. It specifies CASSDGSSYNEQFF.

The chain combines TRBV19 with TRBJ1-5, with 11 positions matching TRBD1. The CDR3 consists of 19 residues. V was clipped by 7 bases and J by 1 base; unmatched bases: 15. Germline CDR1 reads LNHDA; CDR2 reads SQIVND (reference sequence). The CDR3 loop is CASTLRSGTGGFSNQPQHF. CDR3 nucleotide sequence: TGTGCCAGTACCCTTAGATCCGGGACAGGGGGGTTCAGCAATCAGCCCCAGCATTTT.

The V and J genes are TRBV4-1 and TRBJ1-2, with D possibly being TRBD1 (5 bases). There are 15 residues in the CDR3. Trimming took off 1 base at V and 6 bases at J, with 15 bases between the two ends. From germline, CDR1 is MGHRA and CDR2 YSYEKL. The CDR3 DNA reads TGCGCCAGCAGCCAAGGGTGGCCAGGGTCTCATGGCTACACCTTC. This encodes CASSQGWPGSHGYTF.

The chain combines TRBV6-1 with TRBJ2-7, with 12 bases that match TRBD1. The CDR3 consists of 15 residues. Looked up from germline, CDR1 is MNHNS and CDR2 is SASEGT. After removal of 7 bases from V and 2 bases from J, the junction contained 6 bases not matched to a gene. As DNA, the CDR3 is TGTGCCAGCACTGCCGGGACAGGGGGCACCTACGAGCAGTACTTC. Its protein product is CASTAGTGGTYEQYF.

As DNA, the CDR3 is TGTGCCAGCAGCCGGGGGAATAGCAATCAGCCCCAGCATTTT. The encoded protein is CASSRGNSNQPQHF. The rearrangement uses TRBV7-2 and TRBJ1-5, with a weak D call TRBD1 (5 bases). The germline V gene encodes CDR1 SGHTA and CDR2 FQGNSA. V lost 5 bases, J lost 0 bases, and 8 bases lay in between. CDR3 length equals 14 residues.

This clone was detected only once. The chain uses TRBV7-2 and TRBJ1-2; maybe TRBD1 (5 bases). The CDR3 spans 13 residues. With 2 bases removed from V and 5 bases from J, the gap between germline ends came to 9 bases. The germline CDR1 and CDR2 sequences are SGHTA and FQGNSA. As DNA, the CDR3 is TGTGCCAGCAGCTTATCACAGGTGTATGGCTACACCTTC. Amino acids: CASSLSQVYGYTF. Variable domain in full (rest from reference TRBV7-2 and TRBJ1-2): GAGVSQSPSNKVTEKGKDVELRCDPISGHTALYWYRQSLGQGLEFLIYFQGNSAPDKSGLPSDRFSAERTGGSVSTLTIQRTQQEDSAVYLCASSLSQVYGYTFGSGTRLTVV.

V usage is TRBV13 and J usage is TRBJ2-5; 10 bases are a match to TRBD2. J lost 5 bases, V lost 3 bases, and 6 bases had no gene match. The CDR3 extends over 15 amino acids. The germline V gene has CDR1 PRHDT and CDR2 FYEKMQ (reference sequence). The chain's CDR3 is CASSLNLAGVETQYF. The CDR3 DNA reads as TGTGCCAGCAGCTTGAATCTAGCGGGAGTCGAGACCCAGTACTTC.

V and J are TRBV29-1 and TRBJ1-1, with 11 bases matching TRBD1. CDR1 is SQVTM, CDR2 ANQGSEA, per germline. The CDR3 sequence is 16 residues long. Trimming cost V 8 bases and J 4 bases; bases outside gene matches: 15. CDR3 sequence reads: CSLLGLRDRGGTEAFF. CDR3 in DNA: TGCAGCCTTCTAGGTTTGCGGGACAGGGGGGGCACTGAAGCTTTCTTT.

The gene calls are TRBV4-1 and TRBJ2-5, with 15 bases identical to TRBD2. Germline V lookup: CDR1 MGHRA, CDR2 YSYEKL. This CDR3 contains 19 residues. With V trimmed by 4 bases and J by 5 bases, 14 bases remained unmatched. CDR3 nucleotide sequence: TGCGCCAGCAGCCCCTCGGCTCGGACTAGCGGGGGGGCGGGGGAGACCCAGTACTTC. Translating it yields CASSPSARTSGGAGETQYF.

This chain connects TRBV4-3 to TRBJ2-1; 11 bases are shared with TRBD2. The germline gives CDR1 LGHNA, CDR2 YSLEER. V gave up 0 bases and J gave up 9 bases; unmatched junction bases: 7. The CDR3 covers 16 residues. This CDR3 is CASSQDAASGGIEQFF. Written as DNA, the CDR3 is TGCGCCAGCAGCCAAGATGCGGCTAGCGGGGGGATTGAGCAGTTCTTC.

In this sample, this clone turned up a few times. The chain couples TRBV6-5 to TRBJ1-6; the match to TRBD1 covers 10 bases. Unmatched junction bases numbered 8, after V lost 6 bases and J lost 9 bases. The CDR3 length is 15 residues. Looked up from germline, CDR1 is MNHEY and CDR2 is SVGAGI. CDR3 coding DNA: TGTGCCAGCAGCCCCCGAGGACAGGGGGTTTCACCCCTCCACTTT. Residues: CASSPRGQGVSPLHF.

This clone was detected only once. The rearrangement uses TRBV30 and TRBJ2-5; no firm D call. Germline-derived CDR1 and CDR2 are GTSNPN and SVGIG (reference sequence). V was trimmed by 6 bases and J by 2 bases, leaving 4 bases between them. This CDR3 is 10 amino acids long. CDR3 DNA sequence: TGTGCCTGTTCTCAAGAGACCCAGTACTTC. It encodes CACSQETQYF.

The genes are TRBV19 and TRBJ1-5; maybe TRBD1 (5 bases). Trimming left V 5 bases short and J 3 bases short, with 8 bases between. CDR1 is LNHDA, CDR2 SQIVND, per germline (reference sequence). There are 13 residues in the CDR3. The CDR3 loop reads CASSAQVNQPQHF. DNA for the CDR3: TGTGCCAGTAGTGCACAGGTCAATCAGCCCCAGCATTTT.

In this sample, this clone turned up once. This chain links TRBV30 with TRBJ2-7; TRBD2 matches 7 bases. This CDR3 has 13 residues. CDR1 and CDR2 from the germline V gene are GTSNPN and SVGIG (reference sequence). V dropped 4 bases and J dropped 1; count of bases not matched to a gene: 4. The CDR3 sequence is CAWNPGGSYEQYF. Here the CDR3 DNA reads TGTGCCTGGAATCCGGGGGGATCCTACGAGCAGTACTTC. Variable domain in full (rest from reference TRBV30 and TRBJ2-7): SQTIHQWPATLVQPVGSPLSLECTVEGTSNPNLYWYRQAAGRGLQLLFYSVGIGQISSEVPQNLSASRPQDRQFILSSKKLLLSDSGFYLCAWNPGGSYEQYFGPGTRLTVT.

DNA of the CDR3: TGTGCCAGCAGCCCCCGAGGATTGACTAGCGGGACCGGGGAGCTGTTTTTT. It specifies CASSPRGLTSGTGELFF. The V call is TRBV7-3, the J call TRBJ2-2, with 10 bases lining up with TRBD2. J lost 5 bases, V lost 5 bases, and 11 bases had no gene match. The CDR3 loop spans 17 amino acids. The germline V gene encodes CDR1 SGHTA and CDR2 FQGTGA.